Below, 12 T cell receptor beta chains from the same sample are listed, as sequenced in a study of Ad26.COV2.S vaccination and SARS-CoV-2 variants. The protocol was immunoSEQ multiplex PCR, while the TCRdb copy is restricted to in-frame clones and leaves out a portion. Of over 450,000 clones listed, roughly nine tenths are singletons. Treatment denoted: some 20 received Ad26.COV2.S at low or high dose, single or two shots; roughly 5 received placebo; per-sample allocation not given. All samples were drawn on day 63, counting from the first vaccine or placebo injection. This material consisted of peripheral blood, taken in a trial of Ad26.COV2.S vaccine versus placebo. These receptors all come from a person between 18 and 59 years old who received the Ad26.COV2.S COVID-19 vaccine or a placebo.

V gene TRBV14 combines with J gene TRBJ1-5; tentative D call: TRBD1 (5 bases). Looked up from germline, CDR1 is SGHDN and CDR2 is FVKESK. The CDR3 totals 15 residues. V gave up 4 bases and J gave up 1 base, with 11 bases separating them. The CDR3 is CASSPGQGSNQPQHF. The CDR3, as DNA: TGTGCCAGCAGCCCGGGCCAGGGAAGCAATCAGCCCCAGCATTTT.

For this clone: Different DNA sequences within this sample yield the same CDR3. The CDR3 DNA reads TGTGCCAGCAGTTTTCGTAATCAGCCCCAGCATTTT. It codes for CASSFRNQPQHF. The rearrangement links TRBV28 to TRBJ1-5; the D is unclear. Trimming left V 3 bases short and J 4 bases short, with 4 bases between. Looked up from germline, CDR1 is MDHEN and CDR2 is SYDVKM. CDR3 length equals 12 residues.

This chain links TRBV18 with TRBJ2-7; 11 positions match TRBD2. The ends lost 5 bases at V and 0 bases at J; junction bases unmatched: 3. In germline, CDR1 is KGHSH, CDR2 LQKENI. The CDR3 has 15 amino acids. The CDR3 protein is CASSSGLADSYEQYF. CDR3 DNA: TGTGCCAGCTCATCGGGACTAGCGGACTCCTACGAGCAGTACTTC.

This chain links TRBV5-1 with TRBJ2-5, with a weak D call TRBD2 (7 bases). Trimming stripped 4 bases from V and 4 bases from J, with 14 bases between. The CDR3 runs to 14 residues. Germline V gives CDR1 SGHRS, CDR2 YFSETQ. The CDR3 DNA follows: TGCGCCAGCAGCCCCGCTGCGGGGGCAGAGACCCAGTACTTC. Amino acids: CASSPAAGAETQYF.

The rearrangement uses TRBV7-2 and TRBJ1-2; TRBD1 matches at 8 bases. J was trimmed by 6 bases and V by 11 bases; bases with no gene match: 11. Germline CDR1 is SGHTA and CDR2 is FQGNSA. This CDR3 contains 13 residues. The CDR3 sequence: CAVDRETFNGYTF. For the CDR3, the DNA is TGTGCCGTGGACAGGGAGACGTTTAATGGCTACACCTTC.

The rearrangement joins TRBV11-2 to TRBJ1-2; weak D call: TRBD1 (5 bases). The V end was cut by 3 bases, the J end by 7 bases, with 15 bases between. Germline V gives CDR1 SGHAT, CDR2 FQNNGV. This CDR3 has 14 amino acids. This CDR3 is CASSLIRGSGGYTF. The CDR3 nucleotides are TGTGCCAGCAGCTTGATCCGGGGGTCCGGTGGCTACACCTTC.

The chain carries TRBV19 and TRBJ2-7; TRBD1 matches at 8 bases. Germline loops: CDR1 LNHDA, CDR2 SQIVND (reference sequence). Trimming cost V 3 bases and J 3 bases; bases outside gene matches: 7. The CDR3 covers 15 residues. CDR3 residues: CASSIRPGGFYEQYF. DNA of the CDR3: TGTGCCAGTAGTATTCGTCCAGGGGGCTTCTACGAGCAGTACTTC.

The chain joins TRBV18 to TRBJ2-1; 7 bases fit TRBD2. The CDR3 contains 15 residues. In germline, CDR1 is KGHSH, CDR2 LQKENI. The trim removed 3 bases at V and 2 bases at J, leaving 4 bases unmatched. The CDR3 DNA reads as TGTGCCAGCTCACCTCAGGGAGGGACCTACAATGAGCAGTTCTTC. It codes for CASSPQGGTYNEQFF.

The J gene is TRBJ2-1, the V gene TRBV12-3 or TRBV12-4; no firm D call. The CDR3 spans 11 residues. V lost 1 base to trimming and J lost 8 bases, with 3 bases between them. CDR3 amino acids: CASSLVYEQFF. Here the CDR3 DNA reads TGTGCCAGCAGTTTAGTTTATGAGCAGTTCTTC.

This clone has just a few counts. The chain joins TRBV7-3 to TRBJ1-1; the D is unclear. CDR1 and CDR2 (germline): SGHTA, FQGTGA. V was clipped by 5 bases and J by 3 bases, with 10 bases between them. CDR3 length: 13 amino acids. CDR3 region: CASSLKVDTEAFF. The CDR3 DNA reads as TGTGCCAGCAGCCTAAAAGTGGACACTGAAGCTTTCTTT.

V gene TRBV28 combines with J gene TRBJ2-7; 7 bases align to TRBD1. The ends lost 4 bases at V and 5 bases at J; junction bases unmatched: 11. There are 15 residues in the CDR3. Germline V gene sequence: CDR1 MDHEN, CDR2 SYDVKM. The CDR3 region has the DNA TGTGCCAGCAGTTCCCCCGGGACAGCCCGGCACGAGCAGTACTTC. This codes for CASSSPGTARHEQYF.

The genes are TRBV14 and TRBJ1-1; 8 bases agree with TRBD1. The germline gives CDR1 SGHDN, CDR2 FVKESK. The CDR3 contains 16 residues. V was pared by 2 bases and J by 4 bases, with 9 bases of the junction left unmatched. CDR3 loop: CASSQSFRTGFTEAFF. CDR3 DNA sequence: TGTGCCAGCAGCCAATCCTTTCGGACAGGGTTCACTGAAGCTTTCTTT.